This TCR beta chain was profiled in a study of blood T cell repertoires in COVID-19. Overall study context: Samples of COVID-19 (acute and convalescent) were obtained from the United States, Italy and Spain. The analysed material was cDNA or gDNA that came from T cells, B-cell-depleted T cells, or PBMCs.

Germline V gives CDR1 SGHVS, CDR2 FQNEAQ. With V trimmed by 5 bases and J by 6 bases, 12 bases remained unmatched. This CDR3 region has 15 residues. Sequencing used immunoSEQ multiplex PCR; TCRdb keeps in-frame clones, though not all of them. Of some 120,000 clones listed, approximately 84% are singletons. Material: peripheral blood. The source of this sequence is an older woman with acute or convalescent COVID-19. V usage is TRBV7-8 and J usage is TRBJ2-7, with TRBD2 matching 8 bases. CDR3 protein: CASSPYLAGGSEQYF. As DNA, the CDR3 is TGTGCCAGCAGCCCTTATCTAGCGGGCGGTTCCGAGCAGTACTTC.